This T cell receptor beta chain originates from a study of identical twins. There are many counts of this clonotype. V was trimmed by 6 bases and J by 8 bases, leaving 17 bases between them. The CDR3 spans 14 residues. TCRdb re-derived calls from the 5' RACE reads in MiXCR, one entry per CDR3 protein. The sample lists just over 450,000 distinct CDR3 sequences, over 12% occurring once. The same sample was also studied in work on yellow fever vaccine responses in identical twins.

Sequenced input: CD4+ T cells sorted from blood. This TCR was sampled from a woman in her late teens or twenties in good health. This chain uses TRBV12-3 or TRBV12-4 with TRBJ2-1; weak D call: TRBD1 (6 bases). CDR3 nucleotide sequence: TGTGCCAGCAGCTTCCAGTACAGGGCCGATGAGCAGTTCTTC. Translated, it gives CASSFQYRADEQFF.